Below are 27 T cell receptor beta chains sequenced from a single sample in a study of cytomegalovirus exposure and HLA in healthy donors. PCR was performed using 60 Vbeta and 13 Jbeta primers. Assay: immunoSEQ multiplex PCR; the TCRdb copy retains only in-frame clones and omits some. Among around 160,000 clones listed, 83% were seen once. Sequencing was done on a sample of PBMCs. The receptors originated from a man in his forties or fifties in good health and CMV-seropositive.

The chain is built from TRBV18 and TRBJ2-1, with 8 positions matching TRBD2. The trim removed 3 bases at V and 5 bases at J, leaving 3 bases unmatched. Germline assignment: CDR1 KGHSH and CDR2 LQKENI. The CDR3 runs 14 residues. CDR3 sequence reads: CASSPTSGNNEQFF. CDR3 DNA: TGTGCCAGCTCACCTACTAGCGGTAACAATGAGCAGTTCTTC.

The sample holds one count of this clone. The J gene is TRBJ2-7, the V gene TRBV9; 8 bases match TRBD1. J lost 4 bases, V lost 3 bases, and 12 bases had no gene match. Looked up from germline, CDR1 is SGDLS and CDR2 is YYNGEE. The CDR3 spans 16 residues. Here the CDR3 DNA reads TGTGCCAGCAGCGCCACCCCCGGGACAGGTTCTTACGAGCAGTACTTC. Protein: CASSATPGTGSYEQYF.

The V call is TRBV4-1, the J call TRBJ2-1; 9 nucleotides line up with TRBD2. Germline values: CDR1 MGHRA, CDR2 YSYEKL. The CDR3 runs to 15 residues. Losses at the gene ends were 4 bases for V and 9 bases for J; bases not matched to a gene: 10. The CDR3 spells CASSLRASGAGEQFF. The CDR3 DNA follows: TGCGCCAGCAGCCTGAGGGCTAGCGGGGCGGGTGAGCAGTTCTTC.

This clone was recorded only once. The chain couples TRBV19 to TRBJ2-3, with 8 bases identical to TRBD2. The CDR3 is 14 residues long. The junction had 8 bases not matched to a gene; V was cut back by 5 bases and J by 7 bases. Germline V gene sequence: CDR1 LNHDA, CDR2 SQIVND (reference sequence). CDR3 sequence (DNA): TGTGCCAGTAGTTTACCGGGACTAGAGAATACGCAGTATTTT. Its translation is CASSLPGLENTQYF.

This rearrangement joins TRBV15 to TRBJ2-2; possibly TRBD2 for D (6 bases). The CDR3 is made up of 11 amino acids. The germline V and J ends were trimmed by 8 bases and 7 bases, with 8 bases remaining between them. Germline values: CDR1 LNHNV, CDR2 YYDKDF (reference sequence). CDR3 nucleotides: TGTGCCACCGGGGGAGGCGGGGAGCTGTTTTTT. This gives the protein CATGGGGELFF.

In this sample, this clone turned up once. The gene calls are TRBV28 and TRBJ2-1, with D maybe TRBD1 (6 bases). The germline V gene encodes CDR1 MDHEN and CDR2 SYDVKM. CDR3 size: 15 residues. The V end was cut by 2 bases, the J end by 1 base, with 9 bases between. The CDR3 is CASSLPGQSYNEQFF. DNA for the CDR3: TGTGCCAGCAGTTTACCGGGACAATCCTACAATGAGCAGTTCTTC.

The rearrangement links TRBV2 to TRBJ2-7, with 10 bases identical to TRBD2. CDR3 length: 14 amino acids. V shed 6 bases, J shed 3 bases, and the junction held 5 bases outside the gene matches. Germline V gene sequence: CDR1 SNHLY, CDR2 FYNNEI. The DNA of the CDR3 is TGTGCCAGCAGGCGAGCGGGAGGGGGCTACGAGCAGTACTTC. Translated, it gives CASRRAGGGYEQYF.

V and J are TRBV19 and TRBJ2-2, with 10 bases aligning to TRBD2. The CDR3 is 16 amino acids. Trimming at V came to 5 bases and at J to 6 bases, leaving 9 bases not matched to a gene. Germline V gives CDR1 LNHDA, CDR2 SQIVND (reference sequence). CDR3 amino acids: CASSSISGRIAGELFF. CDR3 nucleotide sequence: TGTGCCAGTAGTTCCATTAGCGGGAGGATCGCCGGGGAGCTGTTTTTT.

The rearrangement joins TRBV7-8 to TRBJ2-3; D is undetermined. V was clipped by 1 base and J by 1 base, with 6 bases between them. This CDR3 comprises 14 residues. Germline V gives CDR1 SGHVS, CDR2 FQNEAQ. This CDR3 is CASSLGRRTDTQYF. The CDR3 DNA reads as TGTGCCAGCAGCTTAGGGAGACGCACAGATACGCAGTATTTT.

The chain links TRBV5-1 to TRBJ2-5; TRBD2 matches 10 bases. J was trimmed by 5 bases and V by 5 bases; bases with no gene match: 6. Per the germline V gene, CDR1 is SGHRS and CDR2 is YFSETQ. The CDR3 length is 14 residues. The CDR3 nucleotides are TGCGCCAGCAGGGACGCTAGCGGGAGCGAGACCCAGTACTTC. The encoded protein is CASRDASGSETQYF.

The V call is TRBV23-1, the J call TRBJ1-2; 9 bases map to TRBD1. TRBV23-1 is reported as an ORF; its role is uncertain. The V gene end was trimmed by 3 bases and the J gene end by 4 bases; junction bases not matched to a gene: 30. This CDR3 is 23 amino acids long. The CDR3 loop reads CASSHYWTGENCHPFACSYGYTF. The CDR3, as DNA: TGCGCCAGCAGTCACTATTGGACAGGGGAAAACTGCCACCCGTTTGCGTGTTCCTATGGCTACACCTTC.

The rearrangement links TRBV29-1 to TRBJ2-1; 9 nucleotides line up with TRBD1. Germline CDR1 and CDR2: SQVTM and ANQGSEA. The CDR3 is made up of 14 amino acids. V dropped 2 bases and J dropped 8; count of bases not matched to a gene: 7. The CDR3 DNA is TGCAGCGTTGAACCGGACAGGGGTAACTATGAGCAGTTCTTC. Amino acids: CSVEPDRGNYEQFF.

As to this clone: Mismatch with germline at one junction end may stem from a read error. CDR3 bases: TGTTCCAGCAGCCCAGGACTAGTTGGCAAGCAGTACTTC. This encodes CSSSPGLVGKQYF. The V call is TRBV7-9, the J call TRBJ2-7; 7 positions match TRBD2. In germline, CDR1 is SEHNR, CDR2 FQNEAQ (reference sequence). The CDR3 consists of 13 residues.

The chain couples TRBV6-1 to TRBJ2-5; 8 nucleotides line up with TRBD1. Losses at the gene ends were 4 bases for V and 0 bases for J; bases not matched to a gene: 4. Germline-derived CDR1 and CDR2 are MNHNS and SASEGT. The CDR3 has 15 residues. The CDR3 is CASSAGQVNQETQYF. DNA of the CDR3: TGTGCCAGCAGTGCGGGACAGGTGAACCAAGAGACCCAGTACTTC.

The chain links TRBV4-1 to TRBJ1-1, with D possibly being TRBD1 (6 bases). This CDR3 spans 16 amino acids. V lost 4 bases to trimming and J lost 1 base, with 16 bases between them. CDR1 is MGHRA, CDR2 YSYEKL, per germline. CDR3 DNA sequence: TGCGCCAGCAGCCCCGGGCGGGGGGGCGGGAACACTGAAGCTTTCTTT. It yields the protein CASSPGRGGGNTEAFF.

V is TRBV18 and J is TRBJ2-7; TRBD2 matches at 14 bases. Germline-derived CDR1 and CDR2 are KGHSH and LQKENI. CDR3 length: 14 residues. The trim removed 4 bases at V and 5 bases at J, leaving 1 base unmatched. CDR3 loop: CASSLTSGRDEQYF. The CDR3 nucleotides read TGTGCCAGCTCACTGACTAGCGGGAGGGACGAGCAGTACTTC.

The J gene is TRBJ2-3, the V gene TRBV2, with 8 bases fitting TRBD1. Trimming removed 5 bases from V and 3 bases from J; junction bases left unmatched: 4. This CDR3 is built from 14 residues. Germline CDR1 and CDR2: SNHLY and FYNNEI. CDR3 in DNA: TGTGCCAGCAGTAGGACAGGGCTGACAGATACGCAGTATTTT. Encoded protein: CASSRTGLTDTQYF.

The chain uses TRBV2 and TRBJ1-4; perhaps TRBD1 as D (5 bases). V was shortened by 3 bases and J by 8 bases, with 16 bases between the two germline ends. CDR1 is SNHLY and CDR2 is FYNNEI in the germline V gene. This CDR3 contains 15 residues. This chain's CDR3 is CASSDQGAIQEKLFF. The CDR3 DNA follows: TGTGCCAGCAGTGATCAAGGGGCGATACAAGAAAAACTGTTTTTT.

The rearrangement uses TRBV6-1 and TRBJ1-4, with TRBD1 matching over 10 bases. The CDR3 covers 14 residues. Germline-derived CDR1 and CDR2 are MNHNS and SASEGT. With V trimmed by 6 bases and J by 6 bases, 4 bases remained unmatched. CDR3 bases: TGTGCCAGCAGACGCGGGACAGGGGATGAAAAACTGTTTTTT. Translation gives CASRRGTGDEKLFF.

This rearrangement joins TRBV27 to TRBJ2-7; tentatively, D is TRBD1 (6 bases). Trimming cost V 5 bases and J 3 bases, with 17 bases left between them. The CDR3 consists of 15 residues. Germline V gene lookup returns CDR1 MNHEY and CDR2 SMNVEV (reference sequence). This CDR3 is CASSPQGGPHYEQYF. CDR3 coding DNA: TGTGCCAGCAGTCCTCAAGGGGGACCCCACTACGAGCAGTACTTC.

Comments on this clone: At one end the junction does not follow the germline gene, possibly because of a read error. The rearrangement links TRBV23-1 to TRBJ1-4, with 7 bases identical to TRBD1. TRBV23-1 counts as an open reading frame of uncertain function. CDR3 length equals 16 residues. This CDR3 reads CASSQSKRTGSKKLFF. The CDR3 region has the DNA TGTGCCAGCAGTCAATCGAAGAGGACAGGTAGTAAAAAACTGTTTTTT.

The chain carries TRBV5-1 and TRBJ2-7, with TRBD2 matching over 12 bases. Trimming cost V 3 bases and J 1 base; bases outside gene matches: 8. Germline assignment: CDR1 SGHRS and CDR2 YFSETQ. The CDR3 covers 17 residues. In DNA form, the CDR3 reads TGCGCCAGCAGCTCACTAAGTACTAGCGGGAGGTCCTACGAGCAGTACTTC. Its protein is CASSSLSTSGRSYEQYF.

The rearrangement joins TRBV2 to TRBJ1-4; the D gene is possibly TRBD1 (5 bases). CDR1 and CDR2 from the germline V gene are SNHLY and FYNNEI. The CDR3 consists of 13 residues. V lost 4 bases to trimming and J lost 7 bases, with 10 bases between them. The CDR3 reads CASSVPGREKLFF. The DNA for the CDR3 is TGTGCCAGCAGTGTGCCAGGGCGTGAAAAACTGTTTTTT.

The chain is built from TRBV7-3 and TRBJ1-5; a weak D match, TRBD1 (6 bases). V lost 5 bases, J lost 4 bases, and 12 bases lay in between. In germline, CDR1 is SGHTA, CDR2 FQGTGA. CDR3 size: 14 residues. For the CDR3, the DNA is TGTGCCAGCAGCCTGAACACAGGGAATCAGCCCCAGCATTTT. Translated, it gives CASSLNTGNQPQHF.

The rearrangement links TRBV28 to TRBJ1-6; D is perhaps TRBD1 (6 bases). The V and J ends lost 6 bases and 18 bases respectively, with 30 bases between them. The CDR3 is 16 residues long. Germline CDR1 and CDR2: MDHEN and SYDVKM. CDR3 nucleotides: TGTGCCAGCAGCCCATATCCTACAGGGCGGCAAGAAGGGTACCACTTT. Translated, it gives CASSPYPTGRQEGYHF. Full variable domain (rest looked up from reference TRBV28 and TRBJ1-6): DVKVTQSSRYLVKRTGEKVFLECVQDMDHENMFWYRQDPGLGLRLIYFSYDVKMKEKGDIPEGYSVSREKKERFSLILESASTNQTSMYLCASSPYPTGRQEGYHFGNGTRLTVT.

The chain carries TRBV21-1 and TRBJ2-5; whether TRBD2, the table's D call, matches the DNA was not checked. TRBV21-1 is a known pseudogene. CDR3 length: 15 residues. The CDR3 region has the DNA TGTGCCAGCAGCACTAGCGGGGGGGCCTTGGAGACCCAGTACTTC. Encoded protein: CASSTSGGALETQYF.

V gene TRBV9 combines with J gene TRBJ1-6; 8 nucleotides align to TRBD1. CDR1 is SGDLS and CDR2 is YYNGEE in the germline V gene. V lost 4 bases to trimming and J lost 9 bases; unmatched junction nucleotides: 6. This CDR3 contains 14 residues. CDR3 protein: CASSQDRGGSPLHF. The CDR3 DNA reads TGTGCCAGCAGCCAAGACAGGGGAGGTTCACCCCTCCACTTT.